The clone carrying this T cell receptor beta chain was found many times. For TCR beta, libraries came from iRepertoire HTBI primers and Arm-PCR of CDR3 regions. TCRdb independently ran MiXCR on the multiplex PCR reads; one entry per CDR3 protein. This sample has some 500,000 distinct CDR3 sequences, with about 13% found just once. This record comes from a study of regulatory T cells in long-lasting Graves disease. This sample's time point: newly diagnosed GD, antithyroid drugs for less than 3 months. The authors made the TCR library using RNA they extracted from PBMCs. Roughly 10 milliliters of peripheral blood went into EDTA tubes. The same data also contributed to another study, on T cells in Graves' hyperthyroidism and ophthalmopathy. As that report states: No progression to ophthalmopathy during 18 months of follow-up defined stable disease. Researchers report that a 13 V-J model separated ophthalmopathy from stable hyperthyroidism.

The sequencing here drew on peripheral blood mononuclear cells (PBMCs), taken at new diagnosis, from a patient treated with antithyroid drugs. The sequence was obtained from a man in his thirties or forties with Graves disease.

The CDR3 protein is CATSRDRAGKDEQYF. CDR3 in DNA: TGTGCCACCAGCAGAGACAGGGCGGGTAAAGACGAGCAGTACTTC. The chain uses TRBV15 and TRBJ2-7; possibly TRBD1 or TRBD2 for D (5 bases each). CDR3 length equals 15 residues. Germline V gene lookup returns CDR1 LNHNV and CDR2 YYDKDF (reference sequence). V was clipped by 0 bases and J by 5 bases, with 14 bases between them.